A selection of T cell receptor beta chains follows, all from one sample in a study of OX40 agonist ivuxolimab in advanced cancers. The table came from immunoSEQ multiplex PCR; TCRdb's copy has only in-frame clones and leaves some out. The sample lists about 93,000 clones; roughly 91% were seen once. The sequences come from CD4+ or CD8+ T cells sorted from blood, collected in a trial of the OX40 agonist ivuxolimab. Receptors were obtained from an adult with an advanced solid tumor such as melanoma, head and neck, liver or kidney cancer. CDR3s include the opening cysteine and the closing phenylalanine or tryptophan. For some rows the clone size is stated as once, few or many, or as a class when expanded; others skip it.

V gene	J gene	clone size	CDR3 protein
TRBV19	TRBJ2-1	NA	CASSIEGFNEQFF
TRBV6-5	TRBJ2-1	NA	CASSYRGGAATWQFF
TRBV5-1	TRBJ1-1	NA	CASSLEGSGGITEAFF
TRBV7-2	TRBJ2-1	NA	CASSLDCAAEQFF
TRBV7-9	TRBJ1-1	NA	CASSLAPAGTGFAEAFF
TRBV5-1	TRBJ2-7	NA	CASSSTGQGPYEQYF
TRBV19	TRBJ2-1	once	CASSVRWPSEQFF
TRBV9	TRBJ2-1	NA	CASSVGPAIGIDEQFF
TRBV19	TRBJ2-3	NA	CASSLQAGGGSDTQYF
TRBV18	TRBJ2-3	once	CASSPRGSDTDTQYF
TRBV27	TRBJ2-5	NA	CASSPGLAGIETQYF
TRBV10-3	TRBJ2-3	NA	CAISGGPNRGDTQYF
TRBV27	TRBJ2-2	once	CASSFEWGGSPPGELFF
TRBV5-1	TRBJ1-2	NA	CASSLVSTAPYGYTF
TRBV11-2	TRBJ2-3	NA	CASSLTTDTQYF
TRBV10-1	TRBJ2-3	NA	CASSDTSGGTQYF
TRBV28	TRBJ2-1	NA	CASSSSIATSYNEQFF
TRBV30	TRBJ1-2	NA	CAWSVPRGYGYTF
TRBV28	TRBJ1-2	once	CATTQGAQRGYTF
TRBV11-2	TRBJ2-4	NA	CASSLLGYKNIQYF
TRBV18	TRBJ2-1	NA	CASSPPLAGGFGEQFF
TRBV5-5	TRBJ2-2	few	CASRKGLAGNTGELFF
TRBV10-1	TRBJ1-1	NA	CASSESSGARGTEAFF
TRBV11-1	TRBJ2-3	NA	CASSLNRRMSTDTQYF
TRBV5-4	TRBJ2-5	NA	CASSLGGGIGETQYF
TRBV6-6	TRBJ2-7	NA	CASSYGGPPGF
TRBV5-1	TRBJ2-7	once	CASSLQGPPVYEQYF
TRBV10-3	TRBJ2-1	NA	CAISDHRGEQFF
TRBV19	TRBJ2-4	NA	CASSISGQEYF
TRBV4-2	TRBJ2-1	NA	CASSQDQLAGASSYNEQFF
TRBV5-1	TRBJ2-5	NA	CASSLVAVRAVGETQYF
TRBV11-3	TRBJ1-1	NA	CASSRGAQGEAFF
TRBV5-1	TRBJ1-1	NA	CASSREGTGDTEAFF
TRBV11-2	TRBJ1-1	NA	CASSLDWGRVMMNTEAFF
TRBV6-6	TRBJ2-7	NA	CASSLRGRGGYYEQYF
TRBV2	TRBJ1-4	NA	CASNRGEKLFF
TRBV7-9	TRBJ2-7	NA	CASSLLRSPYEQYF
TRBV6-1	TRBJ1-4	few	CASTDGVSNEKLFF
TRBV2	TRBJ1-2	NA	CAGHMGGASGYTF
TRBV4-1	TRBJ2-5	NA	CASSQVASGSPETQYF
TRBV7-2	TRBJ2-1	NA	CASSTTSGRGEQFF
TRBV5-1	TRBJ1-1	NA	CASTPTQGLNTEAFF